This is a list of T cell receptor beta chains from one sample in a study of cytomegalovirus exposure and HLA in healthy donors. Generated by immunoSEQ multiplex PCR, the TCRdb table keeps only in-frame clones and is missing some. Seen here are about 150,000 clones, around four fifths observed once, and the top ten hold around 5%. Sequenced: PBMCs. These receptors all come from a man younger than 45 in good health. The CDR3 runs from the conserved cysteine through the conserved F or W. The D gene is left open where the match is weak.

DNA: TGCAGCGTTGAAGAAGGGGGTACAGATACGCAGTATTTT
CDR3: CSVEEGGTDTQYF
D: -
V: TRBV29-1
J: TRBJ2-3

DNA: TGTGCCAGCAGCCCCTACTTGACTAGCGGGAGTTCTATTTACGAGCAGTACTTC
CDR3: CASSPYLTSGSSIYEQYF
D: TRBD2
V: TRBV5-6
J: TRBJ2-7

DNA: TGTGCCAGTACCCGGACAGGAGCCAGCAATCAGCCCCAGCATTTT
CDR3: CASTRTGASNQPQHF
D: TRBD1
V: TRBV19
J: TRBJ1-5

DNA: TGTGCCAGCAGTAGGAGGGTTGGCAATCAGCCCCAGCATTTT
CDR3: CASSRRVGNQPQHF
D: -
V: TRBV28
J: TRBJ1-5

DNA: TGTGCCAGCAGCCAAGTCCGGGATACGCAGTATTTT
CDR3: CASSQVRDTQYF
D: -
V: TRBV14
J: TRBJ2-3

DNA: TGTGCCAGCAGTACCTCAGGGGGATATGAAAAACTGTTTTTT
CDR3: CASSTSGGYEKLFF
D: TRBD1
V: TRBV6-5
J: TRBJ1-4

DNA: TGTGCCAGCAGTTACTCAAGAGGGAACAATGAGCAGTTCTTC
CDR3: CASSYSRGNNEQFF
D: -
V: TRBV6-5
J: TRBJ2-1

DNA: TGTGCCAGCAGTGCTTTAGAACTCTACGAGCAGTACTTC
CDR3: CASSALELYEQYF
D: -
V: TRBV6-5
J: TRBJ2-7

DNA: TGTGCCATCAGTGATCGGCAGGGGGGCACCGGGGAGCTGTTTTTT
CDR3: CAISDRQGGTGELFF
D: -
V: TRBV10-3
J: TRBJ2-2

DNA: TGTGCCTGGACACAGGGGCGGTTGGACACCGGGGAGCTGTTTTTT
CDR3: CAWTQGRLDTGELFF
D: TRBD1
V: TRBV30
J: TRBJ2-2

DNA: TGTGCCAGCAGCTTAGTAGAGGGGCTAGCGGGATGGAATGAGCAGTTCTTC
CDR3: CASSLVEGLAGWNEQFF
D: TRBD2
V: TRBV11-3
J: TRBJ2-1

DNA: TGTGCCAGCAGCTTAAACGGCTTCGGGGCTAGCGGGACAGATACGCAGTATTTT
CDR3: CASSLNGFGASGTDTQYF
D: TRBD2
V: TRBV7-3
J: TRBJ2-3

DNA: TGTGCCGTACAGGGAAATGGCTACACCTTC
CDR3: CAVQGNGYTF
D: -
V: TRBV25-1
J: TRBJ1-2

DNA: TGTGCCAGCAGTGGACTAGCGGGGTCAAGGGAGCAGTTCTTC
CDR3: CASSGLAGSREQFF
D: TRBD2
V: TRBV6-4
J: TRBJ2-1

DNA: TGTGCCAGCAGCTTAGGCTCGTCCCGCAGCACAGATACGCAGTATTTT
CDR3: CASSLGSSRSTDTQYF
D: -
V: TRBV7-3
J: TRBJ2-3

DNA: TGTGCCAGCAGTTTAAGGGACAGGGTCTACGGTGGCTACACCTTC
CDR3: CASSLRDRVYGGYTF
D: TRBD1
V: TRBV28
J: TRBJ1-2

DNA: TGTGCCAGCAATCCAGGTCCCTCCTACGAGCAGTACTTC
CDR3: CASNPGPSYEQYF
D: -
V: TRBV2
J: TRBJ2-7

DNA: TGTGCCTGGAGTATCGGGACAGGATACACCGGGGAGCTGTTTTTT
CDR3: CAWSIGTGYTGELFF
D: TRBD1
V: TRBV30
J: TRBJ2-2

DNA: TGTGCCAGCAGCGTAGAAGCGGGCTGGGAAAAACTGTTTTTT
CDR3: CASSVEAGWEKLFF
D: -
V: TRBV9
J: TRBJ1-4